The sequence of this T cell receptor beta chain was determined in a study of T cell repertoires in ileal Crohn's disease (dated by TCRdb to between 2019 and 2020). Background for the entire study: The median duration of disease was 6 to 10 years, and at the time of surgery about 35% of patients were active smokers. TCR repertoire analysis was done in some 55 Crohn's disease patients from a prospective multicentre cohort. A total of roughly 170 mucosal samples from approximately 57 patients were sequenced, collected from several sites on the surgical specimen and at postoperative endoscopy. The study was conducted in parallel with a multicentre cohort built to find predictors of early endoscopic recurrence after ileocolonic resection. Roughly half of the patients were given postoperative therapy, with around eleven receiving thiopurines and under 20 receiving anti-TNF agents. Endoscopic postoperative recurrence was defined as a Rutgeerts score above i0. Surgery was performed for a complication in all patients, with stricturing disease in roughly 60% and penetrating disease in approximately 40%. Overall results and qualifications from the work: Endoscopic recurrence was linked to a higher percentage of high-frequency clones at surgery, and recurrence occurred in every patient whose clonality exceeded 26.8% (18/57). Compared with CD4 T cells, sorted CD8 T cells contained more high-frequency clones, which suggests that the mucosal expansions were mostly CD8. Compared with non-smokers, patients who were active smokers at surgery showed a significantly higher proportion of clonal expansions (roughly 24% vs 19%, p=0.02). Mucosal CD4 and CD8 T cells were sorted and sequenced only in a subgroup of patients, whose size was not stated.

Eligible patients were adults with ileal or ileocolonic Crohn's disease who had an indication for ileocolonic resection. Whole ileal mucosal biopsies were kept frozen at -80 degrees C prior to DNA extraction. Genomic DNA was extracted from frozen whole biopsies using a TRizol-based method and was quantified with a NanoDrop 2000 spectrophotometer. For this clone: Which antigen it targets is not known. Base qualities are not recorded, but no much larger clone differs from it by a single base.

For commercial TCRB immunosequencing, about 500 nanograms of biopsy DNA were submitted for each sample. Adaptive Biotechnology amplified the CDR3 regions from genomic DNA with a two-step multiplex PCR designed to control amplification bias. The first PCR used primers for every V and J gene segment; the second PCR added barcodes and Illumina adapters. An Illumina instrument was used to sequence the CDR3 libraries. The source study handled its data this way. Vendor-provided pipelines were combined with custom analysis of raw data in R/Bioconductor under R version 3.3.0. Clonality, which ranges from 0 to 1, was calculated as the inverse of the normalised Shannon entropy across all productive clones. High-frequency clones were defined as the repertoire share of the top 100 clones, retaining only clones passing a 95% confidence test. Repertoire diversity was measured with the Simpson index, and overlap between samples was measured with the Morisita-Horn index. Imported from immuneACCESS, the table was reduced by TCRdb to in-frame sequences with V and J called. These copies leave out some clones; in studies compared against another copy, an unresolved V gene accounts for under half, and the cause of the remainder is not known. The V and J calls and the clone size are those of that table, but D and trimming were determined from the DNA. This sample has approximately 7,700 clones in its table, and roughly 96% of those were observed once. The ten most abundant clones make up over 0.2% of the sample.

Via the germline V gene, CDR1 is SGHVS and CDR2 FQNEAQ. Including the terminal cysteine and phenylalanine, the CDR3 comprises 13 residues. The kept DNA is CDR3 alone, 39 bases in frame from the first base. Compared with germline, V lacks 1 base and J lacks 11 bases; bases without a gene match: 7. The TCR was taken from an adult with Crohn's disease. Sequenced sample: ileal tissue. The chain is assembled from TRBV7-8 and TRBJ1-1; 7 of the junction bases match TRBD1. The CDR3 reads CASSLVASRGAFF. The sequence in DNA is TGTGCCAGCAGCTTAGTGGCCAGCAGGGGGGCTTTCTTT.